This T cell receptor beta chain is from a study of CD8 T cells in ankylosing spondylitis. Study conclusions and caveats: Certain motif variants had earlier appeared in reactive arthritis synovial fluid and blood. There was a TCR beta motif, made of fewer than 10 highly homologous variants, that appeared characteristic of ankylosing spondylitis blood.

Germline values: CDR1 SGHRS, CDR2 YFSETQ. V lost 5 bases to trimming and J lost 4 bases; unmatched junction nucleotides: 11. The CDR3 length is 16 residues. TCRdb itself ran the 5' RACE reads through MiXCR, one entry per CDR3 protein. The sample lists 650,000 to 800,000 distinct CDR3 sequences; around a fifth were seen once. This clonotype was counted between two and nine times. Its antigen remains unknown. J is TRBJ2-2 and V is TRBV5-1, with 7 nucleotides matching TRBD1. The clonotype originates from a male donor with ankylosing spondylitis. Material: blood, either unsorted or a sorted T cell fraction (not recorded which). The CDR3 DNA follows: TGCGCCAGCAGAGCGAATCCCGGGACAGCCACCGGGGAGCTGTTTTTT. This translates into CASRANPGTATGELFF. Drawing the rest from reference TRBV5-1 and TRBJ2-2, the complete variable domain is KAGVTQTPRYLIKTRGQQVTLSCSPISGHRSVSWYQQTPGQGLQFLFEYFSETQRNKGNFPGRFSGRQFSNSRSEMNVSTLELGDSALYLCASRANPGTATGELFFGEGSRLTVL.